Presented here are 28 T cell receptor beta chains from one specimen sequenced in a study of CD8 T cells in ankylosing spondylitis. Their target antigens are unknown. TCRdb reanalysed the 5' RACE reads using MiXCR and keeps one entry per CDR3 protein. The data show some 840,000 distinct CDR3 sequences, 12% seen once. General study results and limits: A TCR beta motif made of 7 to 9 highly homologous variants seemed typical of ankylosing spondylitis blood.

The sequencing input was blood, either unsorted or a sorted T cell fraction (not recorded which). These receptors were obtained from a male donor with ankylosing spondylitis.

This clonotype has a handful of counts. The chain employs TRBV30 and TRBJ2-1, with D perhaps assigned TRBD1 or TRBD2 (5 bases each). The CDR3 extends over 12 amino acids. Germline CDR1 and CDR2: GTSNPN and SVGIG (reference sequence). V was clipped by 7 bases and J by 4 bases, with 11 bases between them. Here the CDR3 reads CASPGPYNEQFF. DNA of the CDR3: TGTGCCTCTCCGGGACCGTACAATGAGCAGTTCTTC.

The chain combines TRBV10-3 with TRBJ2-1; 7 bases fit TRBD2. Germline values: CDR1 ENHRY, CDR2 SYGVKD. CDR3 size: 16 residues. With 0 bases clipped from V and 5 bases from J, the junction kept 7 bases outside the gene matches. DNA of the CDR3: TGTGCCATCAGTGAGTCAGCTAGCGGTGCAAACAATGAGCAGTTCTTC. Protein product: CAISESASGANNEQFF.

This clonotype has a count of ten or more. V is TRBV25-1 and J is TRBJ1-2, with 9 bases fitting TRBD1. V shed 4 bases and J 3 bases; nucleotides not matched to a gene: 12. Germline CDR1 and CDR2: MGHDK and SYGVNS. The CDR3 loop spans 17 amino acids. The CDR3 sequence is CASSANLPGQGDYGYTF. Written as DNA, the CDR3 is TGTGCCAGCAGTGCAAACTTACCGGGACAGGGAGACTATGGCTACACCTTC.

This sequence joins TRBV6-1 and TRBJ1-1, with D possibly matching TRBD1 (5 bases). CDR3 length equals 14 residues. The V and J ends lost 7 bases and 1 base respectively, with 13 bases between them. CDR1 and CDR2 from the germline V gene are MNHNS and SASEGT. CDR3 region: CASNPRVRNTEAFF. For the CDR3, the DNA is TGTGCCAGCAACCCCAGGGTTAGGAACACTGAAGCTTTCTTT.

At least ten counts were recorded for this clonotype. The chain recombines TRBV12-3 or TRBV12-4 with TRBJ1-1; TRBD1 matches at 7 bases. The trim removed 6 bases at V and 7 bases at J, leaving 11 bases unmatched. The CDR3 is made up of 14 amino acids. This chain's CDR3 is CASRSGQRGSEAFF. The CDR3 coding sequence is TGTGCCAGCAGATCGGGACAGCGAGGCAGTGAAGCTTTCTTT.

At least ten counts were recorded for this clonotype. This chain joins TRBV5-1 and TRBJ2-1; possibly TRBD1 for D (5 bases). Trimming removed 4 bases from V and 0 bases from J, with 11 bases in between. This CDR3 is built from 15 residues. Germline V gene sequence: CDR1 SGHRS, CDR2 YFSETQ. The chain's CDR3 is CASSATDSSYNEQFF. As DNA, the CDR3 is TGCGCCAGCAGCGCCACAGACAGCTCCTACAATGAGCAGTTCTTC.

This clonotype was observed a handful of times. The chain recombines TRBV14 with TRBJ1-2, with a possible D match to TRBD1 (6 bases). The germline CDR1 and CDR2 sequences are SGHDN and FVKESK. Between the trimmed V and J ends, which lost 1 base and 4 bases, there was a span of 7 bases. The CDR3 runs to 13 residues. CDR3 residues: CASSQARGYGYTF. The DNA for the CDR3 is TGTGCCAGCAGCCAAGCCAGGGGCTATGGCTACACCTTC.

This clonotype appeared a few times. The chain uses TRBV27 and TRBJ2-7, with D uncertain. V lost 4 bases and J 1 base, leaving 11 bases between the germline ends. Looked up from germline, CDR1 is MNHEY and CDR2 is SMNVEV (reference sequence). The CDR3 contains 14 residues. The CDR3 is CASSSDGYSYEQYF. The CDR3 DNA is TGTGCCAGCAGTTCGGACGGATATTCCTACGAGCAGTACTTC.

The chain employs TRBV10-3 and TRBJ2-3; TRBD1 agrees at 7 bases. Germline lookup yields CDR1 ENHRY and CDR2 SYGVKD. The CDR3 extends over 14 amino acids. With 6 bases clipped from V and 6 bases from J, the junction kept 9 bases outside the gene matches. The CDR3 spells CAISPNRGPDTQYF. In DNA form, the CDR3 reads TGTGCCATCAGCCCTAACAGGGGACCGGATACGCAGTATTTT.

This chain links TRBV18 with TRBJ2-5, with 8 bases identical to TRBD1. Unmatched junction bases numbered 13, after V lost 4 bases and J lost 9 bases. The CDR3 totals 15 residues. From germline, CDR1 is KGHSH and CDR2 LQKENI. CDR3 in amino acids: CASSLQGQGQGAQYF. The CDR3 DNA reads TGTGCCAGCTCACTTCAAGGACAGGGCCAAGGGGCCCAGTACTTC.

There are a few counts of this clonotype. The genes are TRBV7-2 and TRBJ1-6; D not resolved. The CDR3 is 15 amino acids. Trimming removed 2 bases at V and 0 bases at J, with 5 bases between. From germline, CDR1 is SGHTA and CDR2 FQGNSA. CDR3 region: CASSLWSSYNSPLHF. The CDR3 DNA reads TGTGCCAGCAGCTTATGGAGCTCCTATAATTCACCCCTCCACTTT.

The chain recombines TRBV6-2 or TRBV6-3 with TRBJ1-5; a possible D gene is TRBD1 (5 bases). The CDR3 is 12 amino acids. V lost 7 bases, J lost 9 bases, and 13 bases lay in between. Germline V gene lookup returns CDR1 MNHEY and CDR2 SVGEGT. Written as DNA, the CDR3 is TGTGCCAGCAAAGACCGGGGCCGGCCCCAGCATTTT. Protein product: CASKDRGRPQHF.

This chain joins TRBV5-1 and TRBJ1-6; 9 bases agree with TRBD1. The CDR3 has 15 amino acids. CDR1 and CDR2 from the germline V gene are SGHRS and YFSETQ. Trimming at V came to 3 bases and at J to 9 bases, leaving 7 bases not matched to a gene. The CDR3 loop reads CASSSQTGGGSPLHF. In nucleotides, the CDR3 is TGCGCCAGCAGCTCCCAAACAGGGGGCGGTTCACCCCTCCACTTT.

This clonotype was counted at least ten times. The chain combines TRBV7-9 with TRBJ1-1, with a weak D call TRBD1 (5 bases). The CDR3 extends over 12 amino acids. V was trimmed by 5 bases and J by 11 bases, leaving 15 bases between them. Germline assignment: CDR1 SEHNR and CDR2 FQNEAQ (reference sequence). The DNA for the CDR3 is TGTGCCAGCAGCGACCGGGCAGGGAGGGCTTTCTTT. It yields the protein CASSDRAGRAFF.

CDR3: CASSYSVSNSYNSPLHF. The CDR3 coding sequence is TGTGCCAGCAGTTACTCCGTCAGTAACTCCTATAATTCACCCCTCCACTTT. The chain recombines TRBV6-5 with TRBJ1-6; D uncertain. In germline, CDR1 is MNHEY, CDR2 SVGAGI. The length of the CDR3 is 17 residues. Trimming removed 0 bases at V and 0 bases at J, with 9 bases between.

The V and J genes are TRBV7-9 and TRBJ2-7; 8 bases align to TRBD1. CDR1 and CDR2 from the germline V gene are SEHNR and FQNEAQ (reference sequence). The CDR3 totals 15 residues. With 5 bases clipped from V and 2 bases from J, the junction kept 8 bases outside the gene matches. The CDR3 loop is CASSMGQVLAYEQYF. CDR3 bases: TGTGCCAGCAGCATGGGACAGGTCCTGGCCTACGAGCAGTACTTC.

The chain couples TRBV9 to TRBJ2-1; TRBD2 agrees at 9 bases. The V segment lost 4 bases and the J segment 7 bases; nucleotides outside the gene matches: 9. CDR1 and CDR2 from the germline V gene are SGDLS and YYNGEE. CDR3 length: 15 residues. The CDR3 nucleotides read TGTGCCAGCAGCCCTAGCGGGAACTCTTGGAATGAGCAGTTCTTC. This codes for CASSPSGNSWNEQFF.

CDR3 loop: CASSVLLTLPTYNEQFF. The DNA for the CDR3 is TGTGCCAGCAGTGTCCTATTGACTCTTCCTACCTACAATGAGCAGTTCTTC. The chain is built from TRBV2 and TRBJ2-1; D is ambiguous. The CDR3 extends over 17 amino acids. Germline V lookup: CDR1 SNHLY, CDR2 FYNNEI. Trimming removed 4 bases from V and 2 bases from J, with 18 bases in between.

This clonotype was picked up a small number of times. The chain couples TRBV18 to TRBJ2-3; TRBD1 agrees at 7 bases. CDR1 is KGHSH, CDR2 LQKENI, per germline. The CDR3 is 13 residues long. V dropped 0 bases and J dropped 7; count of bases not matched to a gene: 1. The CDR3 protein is CASSPPQGYTQYF. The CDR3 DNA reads TGTGCCAGCTCACCACCACAGGGGTATACGCAGTATTTT. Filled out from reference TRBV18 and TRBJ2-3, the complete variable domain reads NAGVMQNPRHLVRRRGQEARLRCSPMKGHSHVYWYRQLPEEGLKFMVYLQKENIIDESGMPKERFSAEFPKEGPSILRIQQVVRGDSAAYFCASSPPQGYTQYFGPGTRLTVL.

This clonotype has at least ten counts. This CDR3 is CASGLGFSYNEQFF. The DNA of the CDR3 is TGCGCCAGCGGGTTAGGATTCTCCTACAATGAGCAGTTCTTC. This sequence joins TRBV5-1 and TRBJ2-1, with D uncertain. Per the germline V gene, CDR1 is SGHRS and CDR2 is YFSETQ. V was trimmed by 7 bases and J by 0 bases, leaving 11 bases between them. The length of the CDR3 is 14 residues.

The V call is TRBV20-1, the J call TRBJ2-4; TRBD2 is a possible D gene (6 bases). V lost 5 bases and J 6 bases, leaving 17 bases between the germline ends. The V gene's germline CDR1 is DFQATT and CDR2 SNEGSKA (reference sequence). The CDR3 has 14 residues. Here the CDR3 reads CSAGSVGGGNIQYF. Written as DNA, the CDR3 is TGCAGTGCTGGGAGCGTGGGGGGTGGAAACATTCAGTACTTC.

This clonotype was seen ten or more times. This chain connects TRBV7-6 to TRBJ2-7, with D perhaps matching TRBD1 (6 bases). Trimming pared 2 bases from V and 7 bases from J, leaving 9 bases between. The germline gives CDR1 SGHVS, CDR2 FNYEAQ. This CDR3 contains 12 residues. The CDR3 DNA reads TGTGCCAGCAGCTTATTCGACAGGGAGCAGTACTTC. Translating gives CASSLFDREQYF.

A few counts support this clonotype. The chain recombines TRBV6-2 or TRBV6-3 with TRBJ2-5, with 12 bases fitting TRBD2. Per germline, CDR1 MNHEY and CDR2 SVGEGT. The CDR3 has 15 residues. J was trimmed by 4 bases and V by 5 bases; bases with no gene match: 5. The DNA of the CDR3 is TGTGCCAGCAGTCCCGCTAGCGGGGGGGGAGAGACCCAGTACTTC. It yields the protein CASSPASGGGETQYF.

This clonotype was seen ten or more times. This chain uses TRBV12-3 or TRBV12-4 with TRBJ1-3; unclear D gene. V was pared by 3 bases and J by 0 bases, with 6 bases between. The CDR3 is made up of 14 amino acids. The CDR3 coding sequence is TGTGCCAGCAGTTTCTCCCTCTCTGGAAACACCATATATTTT. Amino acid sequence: CASSFSLSGNTIYF.

The CDR3 here is CASSLEDSTTDTQYF. DNA of the CDR3: TGCGCCAGCAGCTTGGAGGACAGCACCACAGATACGCAGTATTTT. The V call is TRBV5-1, the J call TRBJ2-3, with D perhaps TRBD1 (6 bases). CDR3 length: 15 amino acids. Trimming took 0 bases from V and 2 from J, leaving 10 bases between them. The V gene's germline CDR1 is SGHRS and CDR2 YFSETQ.

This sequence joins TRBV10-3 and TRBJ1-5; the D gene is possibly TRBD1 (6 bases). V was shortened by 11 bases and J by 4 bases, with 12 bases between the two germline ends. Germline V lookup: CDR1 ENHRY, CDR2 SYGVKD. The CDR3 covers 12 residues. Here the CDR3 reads CAAGARNQPQHF. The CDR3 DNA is TGTGCCGCAGGGGCACGGAATCAGCCCCAGCATTTT.

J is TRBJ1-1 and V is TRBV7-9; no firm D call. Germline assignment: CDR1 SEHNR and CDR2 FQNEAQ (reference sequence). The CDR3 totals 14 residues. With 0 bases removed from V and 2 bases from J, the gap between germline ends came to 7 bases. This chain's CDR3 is CASSLAQTNTEAFF. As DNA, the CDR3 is TGTGCCAGCAGCTTAGCACAGACCAACACTGAAGCTTTCTTT.

The CDR3 DNA reads TGCAGTGCTAAGGACAGGAACGTCTACGAGCAGTACTTC. Its protein is CSAKDRNVYEQYF. The chain uses TRBV20-1 and TRBJ2-7; TRBD1 aligns across 7 bases. The CDR3 spans 13 residues. Germline CDR1 is DFQATT and CDR2 is SNEGSKA (reference sequence). The V and J ends lost 4 bases and 3 bases, in that order; junction bases with no gene match: 6.